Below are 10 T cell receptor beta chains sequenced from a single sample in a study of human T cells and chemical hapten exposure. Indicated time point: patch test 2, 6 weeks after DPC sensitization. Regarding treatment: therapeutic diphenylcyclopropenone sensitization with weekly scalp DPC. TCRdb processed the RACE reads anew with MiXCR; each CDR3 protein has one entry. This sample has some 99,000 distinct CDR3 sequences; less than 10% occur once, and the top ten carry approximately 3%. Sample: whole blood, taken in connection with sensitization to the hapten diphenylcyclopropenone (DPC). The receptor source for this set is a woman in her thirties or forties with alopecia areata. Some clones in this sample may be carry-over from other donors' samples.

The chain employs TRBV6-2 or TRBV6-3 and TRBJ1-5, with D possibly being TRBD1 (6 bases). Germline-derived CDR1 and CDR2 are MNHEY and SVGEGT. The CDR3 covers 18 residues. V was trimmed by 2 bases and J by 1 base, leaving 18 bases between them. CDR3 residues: CASSYPPWQGQSNQPQHF. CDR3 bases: TGTGCCAGCAGTTACCCCCCTTGGCAGGGGCAGAGCAATCAGCCCCAGCATTTT.

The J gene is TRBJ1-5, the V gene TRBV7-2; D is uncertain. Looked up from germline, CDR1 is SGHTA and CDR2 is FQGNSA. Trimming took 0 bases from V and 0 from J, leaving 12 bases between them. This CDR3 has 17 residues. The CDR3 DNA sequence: TGTGCCAGCAGCTTAGCCGGAGGGAGAGCTAGCAATCAGCCCCAGCATTTT. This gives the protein CASSLAGGRASNQPQHF.

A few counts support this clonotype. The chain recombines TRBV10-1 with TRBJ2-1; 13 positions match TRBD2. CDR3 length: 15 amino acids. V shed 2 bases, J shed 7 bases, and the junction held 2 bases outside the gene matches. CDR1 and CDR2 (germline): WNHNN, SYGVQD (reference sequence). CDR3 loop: CASSETSGGANEQFF. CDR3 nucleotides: TGCGCCAGCAGTGAGACTAGCGGGGGGGCAAATGAGCAGTTCTTC.

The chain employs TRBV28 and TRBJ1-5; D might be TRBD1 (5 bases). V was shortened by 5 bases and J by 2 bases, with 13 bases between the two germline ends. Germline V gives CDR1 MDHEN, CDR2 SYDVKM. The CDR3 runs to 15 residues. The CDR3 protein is CASSPADSRNQPQHF. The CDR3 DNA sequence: TGTGCCAGCAGTCCCGCTGACAGCCGCAATCAGCCCCAGCATTTT.

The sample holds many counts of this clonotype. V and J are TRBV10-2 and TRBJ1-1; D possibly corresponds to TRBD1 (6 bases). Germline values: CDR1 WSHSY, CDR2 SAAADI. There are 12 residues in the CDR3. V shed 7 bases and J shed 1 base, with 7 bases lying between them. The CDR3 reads CASTTGNTEAFF. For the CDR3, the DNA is TGCGCCAGCACGACAGGGAACACTGAAGCTTTCTTT.

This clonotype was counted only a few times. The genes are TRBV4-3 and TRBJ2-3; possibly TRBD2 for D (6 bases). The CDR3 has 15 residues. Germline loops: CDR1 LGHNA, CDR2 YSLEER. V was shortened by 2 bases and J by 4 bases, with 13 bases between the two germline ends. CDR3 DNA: TGCGCCAGCAGCCAACGGGACTCCCGCCCAGATACGCAGTATTTT. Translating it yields CASSQRDSRPDTQYF.

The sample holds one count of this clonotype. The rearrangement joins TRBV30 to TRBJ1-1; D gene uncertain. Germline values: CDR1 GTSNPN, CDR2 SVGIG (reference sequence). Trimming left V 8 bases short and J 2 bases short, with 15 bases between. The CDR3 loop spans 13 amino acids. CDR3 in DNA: TGTGCCGAGCGAAATTGGGGAAACACTGAAGCTTTCTTT. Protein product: CAERNWGNTEAFF.

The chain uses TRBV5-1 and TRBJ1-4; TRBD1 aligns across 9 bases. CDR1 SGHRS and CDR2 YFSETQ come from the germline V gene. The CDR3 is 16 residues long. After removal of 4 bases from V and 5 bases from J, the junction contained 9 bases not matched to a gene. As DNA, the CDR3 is TGCGCCAGCAGCATCTTGACAGGGGGTTTAAATGAAAAACTGTTTTTT. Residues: CASSILTGGLNEKLFF.

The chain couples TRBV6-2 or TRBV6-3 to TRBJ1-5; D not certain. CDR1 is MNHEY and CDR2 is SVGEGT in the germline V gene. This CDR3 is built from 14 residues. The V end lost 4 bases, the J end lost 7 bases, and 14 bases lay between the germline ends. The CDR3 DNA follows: TGTGCCAGCAGTTCCCTGGGGAAGGGCCAGCCCCAGCATTTT. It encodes CASSSLGKGQPQHF.

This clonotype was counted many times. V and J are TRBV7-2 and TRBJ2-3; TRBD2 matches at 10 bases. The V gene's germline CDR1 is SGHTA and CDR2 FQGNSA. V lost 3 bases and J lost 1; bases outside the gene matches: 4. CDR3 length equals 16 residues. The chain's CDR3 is CASSFPGTSGTDTQYF. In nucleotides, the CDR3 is TGTGCCAGCAGCTTTCCCGGGACTAGCGGCACAGATACGCAGTATTTT.